A single sample is the source of the 30 T cell receptor beta chains below, sequenced in a study of cytomegalovirus exposure and HLA in healthy donors. 13 Jbeta primers and 60 Vbeta primers were used for the PCR. Profiling relied on immunoSEQ multiplex PCR, and the TCRdb table lists in-frame clones only, not all of them. Seen here are some 89,000 clones, approximately 70% observed once, and the top ten hold approximately 9%. Sequenced: PBMCs. These receptors came from a man in his 60s in good health and CMV-seronegative.

J is TRBJ1-1 and V is TRBV7-6, with D unresolved. Looked up from germline, CDR1 is SGHVS and CDR2 is FNYEAQ. The CDR3 is 13 amino acids. Trimming cost V 3 bases and J 1 base, with 6 bases left between them. The CDR3 is CASSLNRNTEAFF. The CDR3 DNA reads as TGTGCCAGCAGCTTGAACAGGAACACTGAAGCTTTCTTT. Complete variable domain (other parts from reference TRBV7-6 and TRBJ1-1): GAGVSQSPRYKVTKRGQDVALRCDPISGHVSLYWYRQALGQGPEFLTYFNYEAQQDKSGLPNDRFSAERPEGSISTLTIQRTEQRDSAMYRCASSLNRNTEAFFGQGTRLTVV.

This chain connects TRBV27 to TRBJ2-7, with 7 bases lining up with TRBD1. The V segment lost 9 bases and the J segment 1 base; nucleotides outside the gene matches: 9. The CDR3 is 14 residues long. Looked up from germline, CDR1 is MNHEY and CDR2 is SMNVEV (reference sequence). As DNA, the CDR3 is TGTGCCAGTACCCCAGACAGGGCATCCTACGAGCAGTACTTC. As protein: CASTPDRASYEQYF.

The chain couples TRBV2 to TRBJ2-2; a possible D gene is TRBD2 (5 bases). The CDR3 runs 19 residues. The V gene lost 9 bases and the J gene lost 2 bases, with 28 bases spanning the gap. Germline V CDR1 and CDR2: SNHLY, FYNNEI. The CDR3 nucleotides are TGTGCCAGAGACGTTGGTAATGTCCGGGAAACCAGAAACACCGGGGAGCTGTTTTTT. This translates into CARDVGNVRETRNTGELFF.

The chain uses TRBV9 and TRBJ2-2; a weak D match, TRBD2 (6 bases). Looked up from germline, CDR1 is SGDLS and CDR2 is YYNGEE. The CDR3 is 16 residues long. The germline V and J ends were trimmed by 0 bases and 0 bases, with 9 bases remaining between them. The CDR3 reads CASSVEGTSNTGELFF. In DNA, the CDR3 is TGTGCCAGCAGCGTAGAGGGGACTTCGAACACCGGGGAGCTGTTTTTT.

The chain combines TRBV5-4 with TRBJ2-5; 12 bases align to TRBD2. The CDR3 runs to 16 residues. V gave up 4 bases and J gave up 4 bases; unmatched junction bases: 8. CDR1 is SGHNT and CDR2 is YYREEE in the germline V gene (reference sequence). CDR3 sequence (DNA): TGTGCCAGCAGCCGCGAACTAGCGGGGGGCTCAGAGACCCAGTACTTC. Residues: CASSRELAGGSETQYF.

The chain recombines TRBV28 with TRBJ2-7; D gene uncertain. Germline V CDR1 and CDR2: MDHEN, SYDVKM. This CDR3 comprises 10 residues. The V end lost 6 bases, the J end lost 5 bases, and 5 bases lay between the germline ends. CDR3 loop: CASRRDEQYF. Written as DNA, the CDR3 is TGTGCCAGCAGAAGAGACGAGCAGTACTTC. Full variable domain (missing parts from reference TRBV28 and TRBJ2-7): DVKVTQSSRYLVKRTGEKVFLECVQDMDHENMFWYRQDPGLGLRLIYFSYDVKMKEKGDIPEGYSVSREKKERFSLILESASTNQTSMYLCASRRDEQYFGPGTRLTVT.

This clone came up once. CDR3 nucleotides: TGTGCCAGCAGTTCGGGACTCGGTGGCTACACCTTC. Translated, it gives CASSSGLGGYTF. The chain links TRBV28 to TRBJ1-2; a possible D gene is TRBD1 (5 bases). The CDR3 has 12 residues. CDR1 is MDHEN and CDR2 is SYDVKM in the germline V gene. Trimming pared 4 bases from V and 7 bases from J, leaving 10 bases between.

This clone was observed a few times. The rearrangement links TRBV18 to TRBJ1-1; D uncertain. With 10 bases removed from V and 1 base from J, the gap between germline ends came to 13 bases. Germline CDR1 is KGHSH and CDR2 is LQKENI. The CDR3 has 13 residues. This chain's CDR3 is CATLSTANTEAFF. The CDR3 coding sequence is TGTGCCACCCTTTCTACAGCGAACACTGAAGCTTTCTTT.

This chain joins TRBV28 and TRBJ1-2; D is possibly TRBD1 (5 bases). V lost 4 bases and J 4 bases, leaving 13 bases between the germline ends. The CDR3 covers 14 residues. From germline, CDR1 is MDHEN and CDR2 SYDVKM. The CDR3: CASSYSQGGYGYTF. CDR3 DNA: TGTGCCAGCAGTTACTCCCAGGGCGGCTATGGCTACACCTTC.

V is TRBV28 and J is TRBJ1-2; the match to TRBD1 covers 8 bases. Unmatched junction bases numbered 7, after V lost 1 base and J lost 6 bases. This CDR3 is 15 amino acids long. CDR1 MDHEN and CDR2 SYDVKM come from the germline V gene. The CDR3 DNA sequence: TGTGCCAGCAGTTTATCTGGACAGGGAAGAGATGGCTACACCTTC. The encoded protein is CASSLSGQGRDGYTF.

The genes are TRBV5-1 and TRBJ2-2; TRBD2 aligns across 9 bases. CDR3 length: 16 residues. The V segment lost 6 bases and the J segment 3 bases; nucleotides outside the gene matches: 9. Per the germline V gene, CDR1 is SGHRS and CDR2 is YFSETQ. CDR3 in DNA: TGCGCCAGCATCCCCGGGGCTAGCGGGGACACCGGGGAGCTGTTTTTT. It is translated as CASIPGASGDTGELFF.

The V and J genes are TRBV19 and TRBJ2-1; the D gene is possibly TRBD1 (7 bases). CDR1 and CDR2 (germline): LNHDA, SQIVND (reference sequence). V lost 5 bases, J lost 4 bases, and 9 bases lay in between. The CDR3 spans 13 residues. The CDR3 coding sequence is TGTGCCAGTAGTGCGGGACAGTACAATGAGCAGTTCTTC. It encodes CASSAGQYNEQFF.

This clone showed up just a few times. The chain links TRBV10-3 to TRBJ2-1, with 9 bases identical to TRBD1. The trim removed 6 bases at V and 2 bases at J, leaving 2 bases unmatched. Germline-derived CDR1 and CDR2 are ENHRY and SYGVKD. This CDR3 has 14 amino acids. The CDR3 protein is CAISTGGTYNEQFF. DNA for the CDR3: TGTGCCATCAGCACAGGGGGCACCTACAATGAGCAGTTCTTC.

The J gene is TRBJ2-7, the V gene TRBV15; TRBD1 might be the D (6 bases). CDR3 size: 14 residues. V was shortened by 5 bases and J by 2 bases, with 13 bases between the two germline ends. Germline CDR1 reads LNHNV; CDR2 reads YYDKDF (reference sequence). In DNA, the CDR3 is TGTGCCACCAGCGCGAAAGGGGGAGCCTACGAGCAGTACTTC. Protein product: CATSAKGGAYEQYF. The variable domain in full, completed from reference TRBV15 and TRBJ2-7, reads DAMVIQNPRYQVTQFGKPVTLSCSQTLNHNVMYWYQQKSSQAPKLLFHYYDKDFNNEADTPDNFQSRRPNTSFCFLDIRSPGLGDTAMYLCATSAKGGAYEQYFGPGTRLTVT.

The rearrangement uses TRBV11-2 and TRBJ2-7; 15 bases are a match to TRBD2. CDR1 is SGHAT, CDR2 FQNNGV, per germline. This CDR3 contains 19 residues. V lost 2 bases, J lost 0 bases, and 8 bases stayed unmatched. The CDR3 loop reads CASSLIRTSGRASSYEQYF. The CDR3, as DNA: TGTGCCAGCAGCTTAATTCGGACTAGCGGGAGGGCCAGCTCCTACGAGCAGTACTTC.

This clone was recorded a few times. This chain connects TRBV6-1 to TRBJ2-5; 9 bases match TRBD2. Germline lookup yields CDR1 MNHNS and CDR2 SASEGT. Losses at the gene ends were 7 bases for V and 10 bases for J; bases not matched to a gene: 13. This CDR3 has 14 amino acids. CDR3 residues: CASIPTVAGEVQYF. CDR3 bases: TGTGCCAGCATCCCGACCGTAGCGGGAGAAGTCCAGTACTTC.

The gene calls are TRBV9 and TRBJ2-1, with 10 bases aligning to TRBD2. Unmatched junction bases numbered 6, after V lost 4 bases and J lost 5 bases. Germline lookup yields CDR1 SGDLS and CDR2 YYNGEE. CDR3 length: 15 residues. CDR3: CASSPSGRANNEQFF. CDR3 in DNA: TGTGCCAGCAGCCCGAGCGGGAGGGCCAACAATGAGCAGTTCTTC.

This chain uses TRBV6-1 with TRBJ1-3, with D unresolved. Germline V CDR1 and CDR2: MNHNS, SASEGT. The CDR3 consists of 14 residues. V was cut by 5 bases and J by 3 bases, with 11 bases left in between. Written as DNA, the CDR3 is TGTGCCAGCAGTTTGCGGGTTCTTGGAAACACCATATATTTT. Translated: CASSLRVLGNTIYF.

The sample holds a few counts of this clone. V gene TRBV4-1 combines with J gene TRBJ2-7, with 8 nucleotides matching TRBD2. The trim removed 1 base at V and 2 bases at J, leaving 7 bases unmatched. CDR1 MGHRA and CDR2 YSYEKL come from the germline V gene. The CDR3 is 16 residues long. This CDR3 reads CASSQAHGGGTYEQYF. The CDR3 DNA sequence: TGCGCCAGCAGCCAAGCCCACGGGGGGGGGACCTACGAGCAGTACTTC.

This chain joins TRBV30 and TRBJ1-1, with TRBD1 identical over 9 bases. The trim removed 4 bases at V and 1 base at J, leaving 7 bases unmatched. Germline V gives CDR1 GTSNPN, CDR2 SVGIG (reference sequence). CDR3 length: 15 amino acids. The CDR3 protein is CAWNRGLGGNTEAFF. The CDR3 nucleotides read TGTGCCTGGAACAGGGGGCTCGGGGGGAACACTGAAGCTTTCTTT.

This clone was recorded once. The V gene is TRBV7-9, the J gene TRBJ1-1; possibly TRBD1 for D (5 bases). Germline CDR1 is SEHNR and CDR2 is FQNEAQ (reference sequence). The CDR3 totals 14 residues. With 3 bases removed from V and 6 bases from J, the gap between germline ends came to 14 bases. The CDR3 region is CASSLQGGVAEAFF. CDR3 nucleotides: TGTGCCAGCAGCTTGCAGGGTGGTGTGGCTGAAGCTTTCTTT. Complete variable domain (other parts from reference TRBV7-9 and TRBJ1-1): DTGVSQNPRHKITKRGQNVTFRCDPISEHNRLYWYRQTLGQGPEFLTYFQNEAQLEKSRLLSDRFSAERPKGSFSTLEIQRTEQGDSAMYLCASSLQGGVAEAFFGQGTRLTVV.

This clone occurred a few times. This rearrangement joins TRBV7-6 to TRBJ2-1; TRBD2 might be the D (7 bases). Trimming removed 2 bases from V and 4 bases from J, with 15 bases in between. The CDR3 has 16 amino acids. Per the germline V gene, CDR1 is SGHVS and CDR2 is FNYEAQ. CDR3 bases: TGTGCCAGCAGCTTAACGGGGGCTAGCGGATACAATGAGCAGTTCTTC. Translated: CASSLTGASGYNEQFF.

J is TRBJ2-1 and V is TRBV5-4; 8 nucleotides align to TRBD1. V lost 4 bases to trimming and J lost 2 bases; unmatched junction nucleotides: 5. The germline V gene encodes CDR1 SGHNT and CDR2 YYREEE (reference sequence). This CDR3 spans 15 amino acids. CDR3 DNA: TGTGCCAGCAGCCAAGACAGGGGTGCCTACAATGAGCAGTTCTTC. It translates to CASSQDRGAYNEQFF.

This clone was detected only once. The chain is built from TRBV19 and TRBJ2-5; 7 bases map to TRBD1. The CDR3 is 16 amino acids. CDR1 is LNHDA and CDR2 is SQIVND in the germline V gene (reference sequence). V shed 2 bases, J shed 1 base, and the junction held 7 bases outside the gene matches. The chain's CDR3 is CASSIRGPGSQETQYF. CDR3 nucleotides: TGTGCCAGTAGTATAAGGGGGCCGGGAAGCCAAGAGACCCAGTACTTC.

The J gene is TRBJ2-3, the V gene TRBV5-1, with 10 bases lining up with TRBD2. Trimming took 0 bases from V and 4 from J; bases not matched to a gene: 5. The length of the CDR3 is 16 residues. In germline, CDR1 is SGHRS, CDR2 YFSETQ. The DNA of the CDR3 is TGCGCCAGCAGCTTGGTTCCTAGCGGGAGCGCAGATACGCAGTATTTT. Translation: CASSLVPSGSADTQYF.

The V and J genes are TRBV6-6 and TRBJ2-2; perhaps TRBD2 as D (5 bases). The CDR3 length is 13 residues. V lost 8 bases to trimming and J lost 1 base, with 8 bases between them. The V gene's germline CDR1 is MNHNY and CDR2 SVGAGI (reference sequence). The CDR3 coding sequence is TGTGCCAGCGGACTGGAGAACACCGGGGAGCTGTTTTTT. This sequence encodes CASGLENTGELFF.

Concerning this clone: One junction end disagrees with the germline gene, perhaps due to a read error. The chain couples TRBV5-6 to TRBJ1-4, with 9 bases matching TRBD1. The germline V gene encodes CDR1 SGHDT and CDR2 YYEEEE. The CDR3 covers 18 residues. The CDR3 is CASSFNRGLRFTNERLFF. The CDR3 coding sequence is TGTGCCAGCAGCTTCAACAGGGGGCTGAGATTTACTAATGAAAGACTGTTTTTT.

This chain uses TRBV6-5 with TRBJ2-7, with TRBD2 matching 10 bases. The V gene's germline CDR1 is MNHEY and CDR2 SVGAGI. The CDR3 sequence is 15 residues long. Trimming cost V 0 bases and J 5 bases; bases outside gene matches: 4. CDR3 sequence (DNA): TGTGCCAGCAGTTACTCGATACTAGCGGGGAACGAGCAGTACTTC. This sequence encodes CASSYSILAGNEQYF.

CDR3 nucleotide sequence: TGTGCCAGCTCACCCCGACAGGGGACCTACGAGCAGTACTTC. Its translation: CASSPRQGTYEQYF. The rearrangement joins TRBV18 to TRBJ2-7; 8 positions match TRBD1. Germline V CDR1 and CDR2: KGHSH, LQKENI. The CDR3 has 14 residues. V dropped 3 bases and J dropped 2; count of bases not matched to a gene: 3. Full variable domain (outside the CDR3, taken from reference TRBV18 and TRBJ2-7): NAGVMQNPRHLVRRRGQEARLRCSPMKGHSHVYWYRQLPEEGLKFMVYLQKENIIDESGMPKERFSAEFPKEGPSILRIQQVVRGDSAAYFCASSPRQGTYEQYFGPGTRLTVT.

The chain employs TRBV5-6 and TRBJ2-1, with a weak D call TRBD1 (6 bases). Germline CDR1 is SGHDT and CDR2 is YYEEEE. This CDR3 is 16 amino acids long. V was cut by 4 bases and J by 8 bases, with 22 bases left in between. Here the CDR3 DNA reads TGTGCCAGCAGCCCGGAATTTGACAGGATCTATGATGAGCAGTTCTTC. As protein: CASSPEFDRIYDEQFF.